This T cell receptor (beta chain) emerged from a study of graft-versus-host responses after intestinal transplantation. The wider study: Transplant recipients had multivisceral, liver-intestinal, or isolated intestinal grafts. Each recipient received anti-thymocyte globulin induction, then tacrolimus and steroids for approximately three years.

CDR3 length equals 17 residues. The V and J ends lost 0 bases and 6 bases, in that order; junction bases with no gene match: 8. The germline V gene encodes CDR1 SGHNT and CDR2 YYREEE (reference sequence). Method: immunoSEQ multiplex PCR; TCRdb's copy keeps in-frame clones and lacks some. The sample lists approximately 9,300 clones; roughly 95% were seen once. To note about this clone: Its specificity is not known.

Study-wide results and limits: Recipient marrow harbored GvH clones, some of which surfaced first in ileum or blood. Early HvG declines after transplant were associated with peak circulating GvH clone levels.

This TCR was recovered from a human patient who received an intestinal transplant, so some T cells may come from the graft donor. The specimen was bone marrow, collected 500 to 550 days after intestinal transplantation. The chain joins TRBV5-4 to TRBJ2-1, with 11 bases matching TRBD2. The CDR3 is CASSLEGLAAAGNEQFF. The CDR3 region has the DNA TGTGCCAGCAGCTTGGAGGGACTAGCGGCTGCCGGCAATGAGCAGTTCTTC.